This T cell receptor beta chain was identified in a study of blood T cell repertoires in COVID-19. Produced via immunoSEQ multiplex PCR; TCRdb's table is partial and in-frame only. The sample records a few hundred thousand clones, around 87% being singletons. The CDR3 loop spans 16 amino acids. V was clipped by 7 bases and J by 7 bases, with 20 bases between them. The germline V gene has CDR1 MRHNA and CDR2 SNTAGT. V and J are TRBV6-4 and TRBJ1-6, with a tentative D call TRBD1 (5 bases). The sequence came from a woman between 18 and 30 years old with acute COVID-19. Input material: PBMCs or T cells enriched from blood (not recorded which). The CDR3, as DNA: TGTGCCAGCACTAAGGCCCCCCAGGGATCCAATTCACCCCTCCACTTT. Amino acids: CASTKAPQGSNSPLHF.